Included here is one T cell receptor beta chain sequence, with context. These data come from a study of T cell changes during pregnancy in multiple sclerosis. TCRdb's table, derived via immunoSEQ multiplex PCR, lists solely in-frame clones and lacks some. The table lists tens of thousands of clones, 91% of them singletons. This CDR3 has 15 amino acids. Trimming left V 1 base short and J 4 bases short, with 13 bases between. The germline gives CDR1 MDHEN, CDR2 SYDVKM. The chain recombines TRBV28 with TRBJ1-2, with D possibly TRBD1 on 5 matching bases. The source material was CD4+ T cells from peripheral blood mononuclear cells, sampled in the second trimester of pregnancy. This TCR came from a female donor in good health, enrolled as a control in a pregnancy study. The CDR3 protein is CASSLSAGQGYGYTF. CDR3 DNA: TGTGCCAGCAGTTTATCAGCGGGGCAGGGCTATGGCTACACCTTC.